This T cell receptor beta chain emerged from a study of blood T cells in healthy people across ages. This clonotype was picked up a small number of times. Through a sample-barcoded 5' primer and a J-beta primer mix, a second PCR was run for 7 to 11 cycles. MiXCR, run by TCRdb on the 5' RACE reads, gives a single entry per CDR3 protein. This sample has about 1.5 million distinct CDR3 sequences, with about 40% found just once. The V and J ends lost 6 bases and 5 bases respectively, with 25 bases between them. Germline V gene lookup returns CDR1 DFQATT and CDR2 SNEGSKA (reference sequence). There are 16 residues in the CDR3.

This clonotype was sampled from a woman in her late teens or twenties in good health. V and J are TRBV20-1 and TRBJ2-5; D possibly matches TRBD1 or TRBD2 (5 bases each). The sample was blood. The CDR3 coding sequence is TGCAGTGCCCTAATCTCAGGGACCATCGTCATGGAGACCCAGTACTTC. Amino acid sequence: CSALISGTIVMETQYF.